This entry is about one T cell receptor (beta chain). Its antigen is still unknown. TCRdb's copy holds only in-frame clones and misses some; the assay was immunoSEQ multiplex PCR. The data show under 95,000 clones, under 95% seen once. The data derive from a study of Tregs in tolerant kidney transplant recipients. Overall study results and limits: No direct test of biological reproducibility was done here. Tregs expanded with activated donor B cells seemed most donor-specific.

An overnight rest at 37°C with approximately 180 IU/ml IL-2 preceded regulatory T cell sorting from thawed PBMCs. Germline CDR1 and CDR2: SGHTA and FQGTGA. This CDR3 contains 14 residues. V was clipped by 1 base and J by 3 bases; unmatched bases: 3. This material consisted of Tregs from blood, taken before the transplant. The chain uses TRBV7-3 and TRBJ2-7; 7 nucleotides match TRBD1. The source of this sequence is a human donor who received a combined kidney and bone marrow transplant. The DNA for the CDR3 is TGTGCCAGCAGCTTAATGGGACAGAGCTACGAGCAGTACTTC. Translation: CASSLMGQSYEQYF. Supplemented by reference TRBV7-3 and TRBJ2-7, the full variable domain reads GAGVSQTPSNKVTEKGKYVELRCDPISGHTALYWYRQSLGQGPEFLIYFQGTGAADDSGLPNDRFFAVRPEGSVSTLKIQRTERGDSAVYLCASSLMGQSYEQYFGPGTRLTVT.